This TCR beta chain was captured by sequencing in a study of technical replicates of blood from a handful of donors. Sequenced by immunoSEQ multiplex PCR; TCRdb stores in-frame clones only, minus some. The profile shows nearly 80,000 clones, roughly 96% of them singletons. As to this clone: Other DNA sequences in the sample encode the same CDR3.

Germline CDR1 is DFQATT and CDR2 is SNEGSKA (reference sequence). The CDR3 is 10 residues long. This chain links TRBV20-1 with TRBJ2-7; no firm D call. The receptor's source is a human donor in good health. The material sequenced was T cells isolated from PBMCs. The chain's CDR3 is CSASSYEQYF. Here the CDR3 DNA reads TGCAGCGCCAGCTCCTACGAGCAGTACTTC.